The sample holds a few counts of the clone carrying this T cell receptor (beta chain). The CDR3 sequence is 13 residues long. Trimming pared 5 bases from V and 8 bases from J, leaving 15 bases between. This specimen comes from a study of T cells after yellow fever vaccination. Turning to the study itself: Preparing low-cell-number fractions relied on SMART-Seq v4 Ultra Low Input.

Generation of TCR cDNA used 5'RACE template switching (which added a universal primer site and UMIs). One entry per CDR3 protein results from TCRdb running MiXCR on the 5' RACE reads. The data hold around 320,000 distinct CDR3 sequences, with less than 9.5% observed a single time. This receptor was taken from a young man who received the YFV17D yellow fever vaccine. The rearrangement links TRBV12-3 or TRBV12-4 to TRBJ1-2; D is uncertain. The sample was CD4+ T cells sorted from PBMCs, taken 5 days after the yellow fever booster vaccination. The CDR3 DNA follows: TGTGCCAGCAGTCTGACGGGCGGAGACGGCTACACCTTC. It is translated as CASSLTGGDGYTF.